These T cell receptor beta chains were read from a single sample in a study of OX40 agonist ivuxolimab in advanced cancers. The method was immunoSEQ multiplex PCR; TCRdb's version includes in-frame clones alone and lacks a portion of them. The sample includes roughly 70,000 clones, 75% to 90% seen only once; the top ten take about 0.42%. The material was CD4+ or CD8+ T cells sorted from blood, obtained in a trial of the OX40 agonist ivuxolimab. The receptor source for this set is an adult with an advanced solid tumor such as melanoma, head and neck, liver or kidney cancer. CDR3s include the opening cysteine and the closing phenylalanine or tryptophan. The D gene is left open where the match is weak. Where a row states a size, it is once, few, many or the class of an expanded clone; other rows omit it.

J gene	D gene	clone size	V gene	CDR3 protein	CDR3 DNA
TRBJ2-4	TRBD1	-	TRBV2	CASSYGTGRKNIQYF	TGTGCCAGCAGTTACGGGACAGGGCGCAAAAACATTCAGTACTTC
TRBJ1-2	-	-	TRBV5-1	CASSAYWGGSYGYTF	TGCGCCAGCAGCGCCTACTGGGGGGGGAGCTATGGCTACACCTTC
TRBJ1-6	-	once	TRBV7-8	CASSLVSGSPLHF	TGTGCCAGCAGCTTAGTTTCGGGTTCACCCCTCCACTTT
TRBJ2-6	TRBD1	-	TRBV6-6	CASSTGGSGANVLTF	TGTGCCAGCAGTACAGGGGGATCTGGGGCCAACGTCCTGACTTTC
TRBJ1-2	-	-	TRBV5-1	CASAPLPGDYGYTF	TGCGCCAGCGCCCCTCTTCCGGGAGACTATGGCTACACCTTC
TRBJ1-1	-	-	TRBV5-6	CASSFDGEAFF	TGTGCCAGCAGCTTCGACGGGGAAGCTTTCTTT
TRBJ1-1	-	once	TRBV19	CASSIDLSGATEAFF	TGTGCCAGTAGTATAGATCTCTCCGGTGCCACCGAAGCTTTCTTT
TRBJ1-6	TRBD1	-	TRBV28	CASSQGQLNSPLHF	TGTGCCAGCAGCCAGGGACAGCTTAATTCACCCCTCCACTTT
TRBJ2-1	-	-	TRBV7-2	CASSTPPPSYNEQFF	TGTGCCAGCAGCACTCCGCCCCCCTCCTACAATGAGCAGTTCTTC
TRBJ2-1	-	-	TRBV7-6	CASSLDLGFWGNEQFF	TGTGCCAGCAGCTTAGATTTGGGGTTCTGGGGAAATGAGCAGTTCTTC
TRBJ1-2	-	-	TRBV19	CASNQGGFRDYGYTF	TGTGCCAGTAACCAAGGGGGATTTCGGGACTATGGCTACACCTTC
TRBJ1-3	-	-	TRBV4-1	CASSQDRGRALGGNTIYF	TGCGCCAGCAGCCAAGATCGTGGCAGGGCCTTAGGTGGAAACACCATATATTTT
TRBJ1-3	-	-	TRBV30	CAWKLLANTIYF	TGTGCCTGGAAGCTACTAGCGAACACCATATATTTT
TRBJ1-5	-	few	TRBV4-1	CASSQGVGSAQPQHF	TGCGCCAGCAGCCAAGGGGTGGGGTCCGCCCAGCCCCAGCATTTT
TRBJ2-5	TRBD2	-	TRBV6-6	CASSYSGGRAETQYF	TGTGCCAGCAGTTACTCCGGCGGGAGGGCGGAGACCCAGTACTTC
TRBJ2-1	TRBD1	few	TRBV2	CASRDRGRYNEQFF	TGTGCCAGCAGGGACAGGGGGCGGTACAATGAGCAGTTCTTC
TRBJ1-2	-	-	TRBV19	CASSSTARGTPLGYGYTF	TGTGCCAGTAGTTCAACCGCGCGGGGTACCCCACTGGGCTATGGCTACACCTTC
TRBJ2-2	-	once	TRBV2	CASSLRGSRELFF	TGTGCCAGCAGTCTCAGGGGTTCCAGGGAGCTGTTTTTT
TRBJ2-2	TRBD2	-	TRBV2	CARGYRAGGTGELFF	TGTGCCAGAGGGTACAGGGCGGGGGGGACCGGGGAGCTGTTTTTT
TRBJ2-6	-	-	TRBV5-1	CASSPQGASMSGANVLTF	TGCGCCAGCAGCCCGCAAGGGGCCTCAATGTCTGGGGCCAACGTCCTGACTTTC
TRBJ2-3	-	-	TRBV14	CASSLLPTDTQYF	TGTGCCAGCAGCCTACTACCGACAGATACGCAGTATTTT
TRBJ1-6	-	-	TRBV6-5	CASRPHHSSPLHF	TGTGCCAGCAGACCTCACCACAGTTCACCCCTCCACTTT
TRBJ2-5	TRBD2	-	TRBV12-5	CASGLALLGTSGRLETQYF	TGTGCTAGTGGTTTGGCCCTACTTGGGACTAGCGGGAGATTAGAGACCCAGTACTTC
TRBJ1-3	-	-	TRBV2	CASSERPGPDSGNTIYF	TGTGCCAGCAGTGAAAGGCCTGGACCCGACTCTGGAAACACCATATATTTT
TRBJ2-4	TRBD1	-	TRBV2	CASSPGTGGAKNIQYF	TGTGCCAGCTCCCCCGGGACAGGGGGAGCCAAAAACATTCAGTACTTC
TRBJ1-1	TRBD1	-	TRBV10-3	CAISESTGMNTEAFF	TGTGCCATCAGTGAGTCGACAGGGATGAACACTGAAGCTTTCTTT
TRBJ2-6	-	-	TRBV9	CASSSTPGANVLTF	TGTGCCAGCAGCTCCACTCCTGGGGCCAACGTCCTGACTTTC
TRBJ2-3	-	-	TRBV7-9	CASSLAVGTDTQYF	TGTGCCAGCAGCTTAGCAGTCGGGACAGATACGCAGTATTTT
TRBJ1-1	TRBD1	-	TRBV18	CASSPRGQVTEAFF	TGTGCCAGCTCACCAAGGGGGCAGGTAACTGAAGCTTTCTTT
TRBJ2-5	-	-	TRBV15	CATSAPGGNQETQYF	TGTGCCACCAGCGCACCTGGGGGAAATCAAGAGACCCAGTACTTC
TRBJ1-6	-	-	TRBV28	CASLPRQAVLYNSPLHF	TGTGCCAGCCTCCCCAGACAGGCCGTGTTGTATAATTCACCCCTCCACTTT
TRBJ1-2	TRBD1	-	TRBV5-5	CASSIHGTGVNYGYTF	TGTGCCAGCAGCATTCACGGGACAGGGGTGAACTATGGCTACACCTTC
TRBJ2-6	-	-	TRBV7-2	CASRPTGPGANVLTF	TGTGCCAGCAGACCAACCGGGCCTGGGGCCAACGTCCTGACTTTC
TRBJ1-2	-	-	TRBV6-6	CASSYSTGWVDGYTF	TGTGCCAGCAGTTACTCCACAGGGTGGGTGGATGGCTACACCTTC
TRBJ1-3	-	-	TRBV6-6	CASSYGTGNSGNTIYF	TGTGCCAGCAGTTACGGAACAGGGAACTCTGGAAACACCATATATTTT
TRBJ1-2	-	-	TRBV6-5	CASSYQRDLGGYTF	TGTGCCAGCAGTTACCAACGGGACCTCGGGGGCTACACCTTC
TRBJ1-4	-	-	TRBV28	CASSLGVFNEKLFF	TGTGCCAGCAGCTTAGGAGTTTTTAATGAAAAACTGTTTTTT
TRBJ2-5	-	-	TRBV5-1	CASSLARGGGETQYF	TGCGCCAGCAGCTTGGCAAGGGGTGGAGGAGAGACCCAGTACTTC
TRBJ1-5	-	once	TRBV25-1	CASSGQGNSNQPQHF	TGTGCCAGCAGTGGGCAGGGAAACAGCAATCAGCCCCAGCATTTT
TRBJ2-1	TRBD1	-	TRBV5-1	CASSSDRVIDEQFF	TGCGCCAGCAGCTCAGACAGGGTAATCGATGAGCAGTTCTTC
TRBJ2-3	TRBD2	-	TRBV5-1	CASSLAAGVTDTQYF	TGCGCCAGCAGCTTGGCCGCGGGGGTCACAGATACGCAGTATTTT
TRBJ2-1	TRBD1	-	TRBV5-6	CASSPWRRQGLYNEQFF	TGTGCCAGCAGCCCTTGGAGACGACAGGGGCTCTACAATGAGCAGTTCTTC
TRBJ2-5	TRBD2	-	TRBV5-1	CASSLGVGGRSGETQYF	TGCGCCAGCAGCTTGGGGGTCGGCGGGAGGTCAGGAGAGACCCAGTACTTC
TRBJ1-6	TRBD1	-	TRBV11-2	CASSPRQGNSPLHF	TGTGCCAGCAGCCCTCGACAGGGAAATTCACCCCTCCACTTT
TRBJ2-1	TRBD2	-	TRBV27	CASTGPRTSGPYNEQFF	TGTGCCAGCACGGGGCCTCGGACTAGCGGTCCCTACAATGAGCAGTTCTTC